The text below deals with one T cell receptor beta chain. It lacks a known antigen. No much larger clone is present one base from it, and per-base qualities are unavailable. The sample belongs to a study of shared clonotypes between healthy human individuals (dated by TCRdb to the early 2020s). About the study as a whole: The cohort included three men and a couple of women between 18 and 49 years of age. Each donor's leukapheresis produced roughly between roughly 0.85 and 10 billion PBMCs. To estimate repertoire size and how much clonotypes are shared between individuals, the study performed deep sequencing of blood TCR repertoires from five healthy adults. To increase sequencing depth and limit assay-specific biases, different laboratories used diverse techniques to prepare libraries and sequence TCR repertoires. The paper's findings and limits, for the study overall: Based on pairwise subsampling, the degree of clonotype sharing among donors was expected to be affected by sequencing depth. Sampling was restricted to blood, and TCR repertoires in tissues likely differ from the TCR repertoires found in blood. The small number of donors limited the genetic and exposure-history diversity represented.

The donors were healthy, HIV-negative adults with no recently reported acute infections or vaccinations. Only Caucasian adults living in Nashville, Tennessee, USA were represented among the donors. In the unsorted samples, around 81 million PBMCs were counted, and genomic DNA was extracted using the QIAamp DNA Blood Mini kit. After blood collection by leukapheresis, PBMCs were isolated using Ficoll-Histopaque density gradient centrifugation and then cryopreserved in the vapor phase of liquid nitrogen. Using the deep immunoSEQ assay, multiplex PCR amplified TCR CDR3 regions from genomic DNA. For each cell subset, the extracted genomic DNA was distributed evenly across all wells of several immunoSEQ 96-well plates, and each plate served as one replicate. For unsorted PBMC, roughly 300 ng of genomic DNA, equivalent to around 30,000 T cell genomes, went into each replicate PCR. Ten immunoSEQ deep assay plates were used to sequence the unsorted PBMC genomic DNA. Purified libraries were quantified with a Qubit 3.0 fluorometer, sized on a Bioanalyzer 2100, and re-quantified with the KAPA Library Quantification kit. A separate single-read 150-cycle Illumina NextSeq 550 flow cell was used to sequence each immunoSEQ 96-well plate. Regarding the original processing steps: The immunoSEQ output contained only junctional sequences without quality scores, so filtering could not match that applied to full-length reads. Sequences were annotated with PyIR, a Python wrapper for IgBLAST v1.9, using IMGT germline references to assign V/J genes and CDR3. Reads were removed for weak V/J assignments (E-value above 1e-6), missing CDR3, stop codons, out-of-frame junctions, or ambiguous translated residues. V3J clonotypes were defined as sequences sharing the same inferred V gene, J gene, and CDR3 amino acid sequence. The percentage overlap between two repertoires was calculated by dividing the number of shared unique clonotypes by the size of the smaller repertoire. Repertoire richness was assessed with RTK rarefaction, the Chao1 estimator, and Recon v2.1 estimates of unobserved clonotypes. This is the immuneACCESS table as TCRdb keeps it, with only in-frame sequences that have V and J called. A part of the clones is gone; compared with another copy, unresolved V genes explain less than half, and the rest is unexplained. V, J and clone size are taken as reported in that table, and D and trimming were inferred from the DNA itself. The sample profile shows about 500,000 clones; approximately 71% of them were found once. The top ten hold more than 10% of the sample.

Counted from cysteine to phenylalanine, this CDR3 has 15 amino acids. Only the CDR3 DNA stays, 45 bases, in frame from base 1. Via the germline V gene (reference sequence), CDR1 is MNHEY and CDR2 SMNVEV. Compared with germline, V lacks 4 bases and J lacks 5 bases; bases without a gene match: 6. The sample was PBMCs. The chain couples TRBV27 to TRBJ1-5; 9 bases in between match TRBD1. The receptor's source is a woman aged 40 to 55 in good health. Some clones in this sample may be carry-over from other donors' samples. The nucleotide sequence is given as TGTGCCAGCAGTTCGGGACAGGGCGTTTATCAGCCCCAGCATTTT. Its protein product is CASSSGQGVYQPQHF.